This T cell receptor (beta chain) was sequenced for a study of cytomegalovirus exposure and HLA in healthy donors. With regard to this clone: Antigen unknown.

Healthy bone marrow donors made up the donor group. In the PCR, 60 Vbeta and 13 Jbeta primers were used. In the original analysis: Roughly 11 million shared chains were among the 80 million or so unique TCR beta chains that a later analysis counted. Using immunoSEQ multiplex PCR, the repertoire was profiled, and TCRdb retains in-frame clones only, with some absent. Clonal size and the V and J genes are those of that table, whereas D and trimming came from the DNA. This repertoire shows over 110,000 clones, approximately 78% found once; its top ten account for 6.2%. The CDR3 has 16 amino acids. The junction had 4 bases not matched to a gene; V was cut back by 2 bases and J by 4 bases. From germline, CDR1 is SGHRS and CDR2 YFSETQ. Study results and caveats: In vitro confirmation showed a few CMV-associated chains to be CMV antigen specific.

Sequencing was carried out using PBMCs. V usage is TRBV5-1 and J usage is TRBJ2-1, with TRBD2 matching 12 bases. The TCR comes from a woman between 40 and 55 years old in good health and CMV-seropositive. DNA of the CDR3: TGCGCCAGCAGCTTTGGACTAGCGGGACTTTACAATGAGCAGTTCTTC. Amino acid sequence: CASSFGLAGLYNEQFF.